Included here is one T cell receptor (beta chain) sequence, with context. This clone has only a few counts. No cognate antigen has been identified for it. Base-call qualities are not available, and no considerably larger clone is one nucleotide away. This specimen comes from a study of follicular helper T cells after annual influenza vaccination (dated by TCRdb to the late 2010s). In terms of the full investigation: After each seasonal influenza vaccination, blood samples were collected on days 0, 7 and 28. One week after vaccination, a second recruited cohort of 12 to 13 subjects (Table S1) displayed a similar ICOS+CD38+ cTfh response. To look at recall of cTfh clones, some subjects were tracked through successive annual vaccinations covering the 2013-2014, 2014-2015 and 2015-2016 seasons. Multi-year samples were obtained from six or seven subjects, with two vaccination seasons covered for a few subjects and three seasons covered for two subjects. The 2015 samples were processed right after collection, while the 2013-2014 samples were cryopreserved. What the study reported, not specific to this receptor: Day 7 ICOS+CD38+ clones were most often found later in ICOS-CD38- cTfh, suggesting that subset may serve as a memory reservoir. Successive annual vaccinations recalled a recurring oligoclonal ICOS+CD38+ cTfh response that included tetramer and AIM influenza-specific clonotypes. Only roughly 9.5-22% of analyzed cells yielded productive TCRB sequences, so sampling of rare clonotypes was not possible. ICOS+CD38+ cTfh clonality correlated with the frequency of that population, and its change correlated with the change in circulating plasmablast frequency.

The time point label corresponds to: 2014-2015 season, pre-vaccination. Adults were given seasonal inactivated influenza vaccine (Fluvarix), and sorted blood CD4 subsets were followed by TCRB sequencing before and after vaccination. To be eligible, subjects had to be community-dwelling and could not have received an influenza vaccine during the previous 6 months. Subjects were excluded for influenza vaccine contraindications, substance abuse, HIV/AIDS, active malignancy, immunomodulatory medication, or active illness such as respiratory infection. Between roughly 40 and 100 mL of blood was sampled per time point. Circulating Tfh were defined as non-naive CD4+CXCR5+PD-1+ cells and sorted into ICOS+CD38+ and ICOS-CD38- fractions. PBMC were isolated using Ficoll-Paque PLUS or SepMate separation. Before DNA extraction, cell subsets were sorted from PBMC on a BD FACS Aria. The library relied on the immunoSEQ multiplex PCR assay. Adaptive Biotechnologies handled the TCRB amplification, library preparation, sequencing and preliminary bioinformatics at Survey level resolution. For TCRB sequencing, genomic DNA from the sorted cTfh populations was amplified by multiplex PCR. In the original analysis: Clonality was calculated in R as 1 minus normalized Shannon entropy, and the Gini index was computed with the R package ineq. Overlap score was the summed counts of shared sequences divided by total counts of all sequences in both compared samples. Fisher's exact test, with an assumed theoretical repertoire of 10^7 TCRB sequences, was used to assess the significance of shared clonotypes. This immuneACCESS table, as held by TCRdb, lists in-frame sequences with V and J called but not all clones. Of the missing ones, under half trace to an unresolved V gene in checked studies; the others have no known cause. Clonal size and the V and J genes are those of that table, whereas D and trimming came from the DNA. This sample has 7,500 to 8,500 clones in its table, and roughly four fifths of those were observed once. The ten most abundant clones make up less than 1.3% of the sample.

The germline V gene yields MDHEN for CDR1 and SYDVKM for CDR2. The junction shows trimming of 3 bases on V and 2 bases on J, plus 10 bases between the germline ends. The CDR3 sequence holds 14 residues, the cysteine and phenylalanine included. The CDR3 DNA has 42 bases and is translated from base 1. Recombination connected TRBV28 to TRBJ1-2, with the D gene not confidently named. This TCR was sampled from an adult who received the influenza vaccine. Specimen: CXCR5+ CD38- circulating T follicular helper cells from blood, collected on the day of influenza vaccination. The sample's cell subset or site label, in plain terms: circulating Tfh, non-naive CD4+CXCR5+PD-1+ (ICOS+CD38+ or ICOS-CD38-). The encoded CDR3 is CASSFGTRNYGYTF. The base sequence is TGTGCCAGCAGTTTTGGTACAAGGAACTATGGCTACACCTTC.